This T cell receptor beta chain was documented in a study of PD-1 blockade in classical Hodgkin lymphoma. The sample's time point: newly diagnosed, previously untreated cHL patient sample. Negative selection with magnetic separation was used to purify CD4+ T cells from thawed PBMCs. Untreated, newly diagnosed classical Hodgkin lymphoma PBMCs were used for comparison. The assay was immunoSEQ multiplex PCR, and TCRdb's table has in-frame clones only and misses some. Of 15,000 to 17,000 clones in the sample, more than 70% were seen once. The CDR3 runs to 17 residues. Germline assignment: CDR1 MDHEN and CDR2 SYDVKM. Trimming shortened V by 0 bases and J by 0 bases, and 12 bases separated the two germline ends. This clone was counted a single time. Its antigen is currently unknown. Study-level findings and limits: Why repertoires differed is undefined; disease activity or prior therapy possibly contributed. Newly diagnosed patients reportedly trailed healthy donors in baseline TCR diversity.

This clonotype originated in a human donor with classical Hodgkin lymphoma. The gene calls are TRBV28 and TRBJ1-3, with D hard to call. Sample: CD4+ T cells from blood. The CDR3 here is CASSLWEEGGSGNTIYF. The CDR3 nucleotides are TGTGCCAGCAGTTTATGGGAGGAGGGTGGCTCTGGAAACACCATATATTTT.